These 18 T cell receptor beta chains originate from one sample sequenced in a study of T cells in Graves' hyperthyroidism and ophthalmopathy. Using RNA transcripts as the source, TCR beta CDR3 regions were amplified. First-round RT-PCR of the TCR CDR3 relied on the HTBI primer set. TCRdb recomputed calls from the multiplex PCR reads with MiXCR, one row per CDR3 protein. The sample gives about 420,000 distinct CDR3 sequences, 12% to 15% of which show up once; approximately 5.3% is in the top ten. The sample comprised blood. The receptor source for this set is a woman aged 18-29 years with Graves' hyperthyroidism.

The sample holds many counts of this clonotype. CDR3 loop: CSVVVPGVTDTQYF. CDR3 DNA sequence: TGCAGCGTTGTGGTGCCGGGGGTCACAGATACGCAGTATTTT. The chain combines TRBV29-1 with TRBJ2-3; tentative D call: TRBD2 (6 bases). The CDR3 has 14 amino acids. The V end was cut by 4 bases, the J end by 2 bases, with 13 bases between. Germline V gene data show CDR1 as SQVTM and CDR2 as ANQGSEA.

This clonotype was counted a few times. This CDR3 is CSARDLRREGLGEQYF. CDR3 bases: TGCAGTGCTAGAGATCTACGGCGGGAGGGCCTCGGAGAGCAGTACTTC. The J gene is TRBJ2-7, the V gene TRBV20-1; 9 nucleotides align to TRBD2. Germline-derived CDR1 and CDR2 are DFQATT and SNEGSKA (reference sequence). Trimming cost V 0 bases and J 7 bases; bases outside gene matches: 13. The CDR3 is 16 residues long.

The chain uses TRBV6-5 and TRBJ2-1, with 7 bases that match TRBD2. Looked up from germline, CDR1 is MNHEY and CDR2 is SVGAGI. This CDR3 has 15 residues. V was clipped by 4 bases and J by 8 bases; unmatched bases: 11. Here the CDR3 DNA reads TGTGCCAGCAGTTGGCGAGGCGGGAGTTGGGATGAGCAGTTCTTC. This sequence encodes CASSWRGGSWDEQFF.

The chain employs TRBV4-3 and TRBJ1-3; no clear D gene. The V end was cut by 0 bases, the J end by 4 bases, with 10 bases between. Germline assignment: CDR1 LGHNA and CDR2 YSLEER. The CDR3 has 15 amino acids. The CDR3 is CASSQDSRSGNTIYF. CDR3 bases: TGCGCCAGCAGCCAAGACAGCAGATCAGGAAACACCATATATTTT.

The chain combines TRBV20-1 with TRBJ2-1; 9 nucleotides line up with TRBD1. The CDR3 runs to 12 residues. Germline CDR1 DFQATT, CDR2 SNEGSKA (reference sequence). V was clipped by 3 bases and J by 13 bases; unmatched bases: 7. The CDR3 reads CSARTQGAEQFF. The CDR3 DNA follows: TGCAGTGCTAGGACACAGGGGGCTGAACAGTTCTTC.

The chain is built from TRBV6-1 and TRBJ2-1; D gene uncertain. This CDR3 has 10 amino acids. CDR1 is MNHNS, CDR2 SASEGT, per germline. Trimming took off 6 bases at V and 14 bases at J, with 11 bases between the two ends. CDR3: CASSSGEKFF. Written as DNA, the CDR3 is TGTGCCAGCAGCTCAGGAGAGAAGTTCTTC.

Worth noting for this clonotype: A much more abundant neighbour one base away suggests this may be a read error. The CDR3 is CASSLLRWNEKLFF. The CDR3 bases are TGTGCCAGCAGCTTACTACGGTGGAATGAAAAACTGTTTTTT. The J gene is TRBJ1-4, the V gene TRBV7-9; no definite D call. Germline loops: CDR1 SEHNR, CDR2 FQNEAQ (reference sequence). The CDR3 length is 14 residues. With 2 bases removed from V and 5 bases from J, the gap between germline ends came to 9 bases.

V and J are TRBV6-2 or TRBV6-3 and TRBJ1-3, with D tentatively TRBD1 (5 bases). V was cut by 5 bases and J by 9 bases, with 11 bases left in between. The CDR3 is 12 residues long. Germline loops: CDR1 MNHEY, CDR2 SVGEGT. Written as DNA, the CDR3 is TGTGCCAGCAGTCCGGGGCTCGGCACCATATATTTT. It encodes CASSPGLGTIYF.

The table lists this clonotype with a few counts. This chain joins TRBV20-1 and TRBJ1-1, with D unclear. Trimming left V 0 bases short and J 10 bases short, with 15 bases between. Germline V lookup: CDR1 DFQATT, CDR2 SNEGSKA (reference sequence). This CDR3 spans 13 amino acids. The CDR3 sequence is CSARDSGGLRAFF. CDR3 nucleotides: TGCAGTGCTAGAGACAGTGGAGGCTTGCGAGCTTTCTTT.

This clonotype was recorded a few times. The gene calls are TRBV19 and TRBJ1-1; unclear D gene. V lost 10 bases to trimming and J lost 0 bases, with 12 bases between them. The germline V gene has CDR1 LNHDA and CDR2 SQIVND (reference sequence). This CDR3 contains 13 residues. The CDR3 here is CAIRDGMNTEAFF. CDR3 in DNA: TGTGCCATAAGAGACGGTATGAACACTGAAGCTTTCTTT.

Remarks on this clonotype: This sequence may be a read error, since a much larger clone differs from it by one base. V and J are TRBV12-3 or TRBV12-4 and TRBJ1-4; D unclear. The CDR3 loop spans 16 amino acids. The CDR3 region has the DNA TGTGCCGGCAGTCGCCGATTCCCGGGAGCTAATGAAAAACTGTTTTTT. Translated: CAGSRRFPGANEKLFF.

In its sample, this clonotype was seen many times. The V and J genes are TRBV14 and TRBJ1-2; the D gene is possibly TRBD1 (6 bases). From germline, CDR1 is SGHDN and CDR2 FVKESK. With 3 bases removed from V and 7 bases from J, the gap between germline ends came to 24 bases. The CDR3 has 17 residues. Written as DNA, the CDR3 is TGTGCCAGCAGCCACGCCTTCCCCTGGACAGATTTGTCTGGCTACACCTTC. It encodes CASSHAFPWTDLSGYTF.

This clonotype was detected many times. The CDR3 DNA reads TGCGCCAGCAGCTTGTTGACGCAGATGGAAACGAACACTGAAGCTTTCTTT. It is translated as CASSLLTQMETNTEAFF. V usage is TRBV5-1 and J usage is TRBJ1-1; no firm D call. Germline V gene data show CDR1 as SGHRS and CDR2 as YFSETQ. V lost 1 base and J lost 1, with 17 bases in between. The CDR3 is 17 amino acids.

In the case of this clonotype: The CDR3 does not end in the conserved phenylalanine or tryptophan, so this is likely a read error. This chain joins TRBV6-5 and TRBJ2-1; the D gene is possibly TRBD2 (5 bases). The length of the CDR3 is 14 residues. Germline V CDR1 and CDR2: MNHEY, SVGAGI. V lost 2 bases and J lost 4, with 9 bases in between. CDR3: CASSYDGEYNEQFL. The CDR3 DNA reads as TGTGCCAGCAGTTACGACGGGGAATACAATGAGCAGTTCCTC.

This clonotype was detected many times. V and J are TRBV7-2 and TRBJ1-5; D might be TRBD1 (6 bases). CDR1 SGHTA and CDR2 FQGNSA come from the germline V gene. The CDR3 contains 14 residues. The V and J ends lost 3 bases and 7 bases respectively, with 13 bases between them. CDR3 nucleotides: TGTGCCAGCAGCTTTACAGGGTCTGGGCAGCCCCAGCATTTT. As protein: CASSFTGSGQPQHF. Combining the CDR3 with reference TRBV7-2 and TRBJ1-5 gives the whole variable domain GAGVSQSPSNKVTEKGKDVELRCDPISGHTALYWYRQSLGQGLEFLIYFQGNSAPDKSGLPSDRFSAERTGGSVSTLTIQRTQQEDSAVYLCASSFTGSGQPQHFGDGTRLSIL.

This clonotype came up many times. The chain carries TRBV11-2 and TRBJ2-3; D is uncertain. The V end was cut by 3 bases, the J end by 6 bases, with 10 bases between. The CDR3 consists of 13 residues. CDR1 is SGHAT, CDR2 FQNNGV, per germline. CDR3 DNA sequence: TGTGCCAGCAGCTTTGCCGGCCCCGATACGCAGTATTTT. The encoded protein is CASSFAGPDTQYF. Supplemented by reference TRBV11-2 and TRBJ2-3, the full variable domain reads EAGVAQSPRYKIIEKRQSVAFWCNPISGHATLYWYQQILGQGPKLLIQFQNNGVVDDSQLPKDRFSAERLKGVDSTLKIQPAKLEDSAVYLCASSFAGPDTQYFGPGTRLTVL.

This rearrangement joins TRBV27 to TRBJ2-3, with D tentatively TRBD1 (5 bases). The CDR3 is made up of 17 amino acids. The germline CDR1 and CDR2 sequences are MNHEY and SMNVEV (reference sequence). V lost 0 bases and J lost 2, with 15 bases in between. Here the CDR3 DNA reads TGTGCCAGCAGTTTATCCGCACCTAGGGGCCCCACAGATACGCAGTATTTT. Its protein product is CASSLSAPRGPTDTQYF.

This clonotype has a count of ten or more. The chain joins TRBV6-6 to TRBJ2-7; D not resolved. This CDR3 is 16 amino acids long. In germline, CDR1 is MNHNY, CDR2 SVGAGI (reference sequence). Trimming left V 2 bases short and J 6 bases short, with 20 bases between. The CDR3 DNA sequence: TGTGCCAGCAGTTACGGATTGGTTGGGTATAACGGCGAGCAGTACTTC. This sequence encodes CASSYGLVGYNGEQYF.